This TCR beta chain was captured by sequencing in a study of T-cell reconstitution after alpha-beta-depleted transplantation in children. Notes on this clonotype: Its antigen is unknown.

Regarding the study as a whole: Elevated TCRbeta diversity at day 60 was traced, in some patients, to surviving recipient T cells and thymic progenitors. T-cell numbers and diversity one year post-transplant derived largely from freshly generated T cells. Expanded graft clones numbering several hundred reportedly gave rise to alpha-beta T cells about two months after transplant.

A library of TCRbeta sequences, prepared with unique molecular identifiers, was generated. Via MiXCR, TCRdb re-called the PCR reads, giving one row per CDR3 protein. The data show about 830,000 distinct CDR3 sequences, less than 20% seen once. The sample consisted of PBMCs, mostly from graft donor cells, taken 360 days after TCRalphabeta/CD19-depleted stem cell transplant. This receptor was taken from a male patient between 10 and 17 years old who had a stem cell transplant for acute lymphoblastic leukemia, so the T cells may come from the graft donor.

CDR3 in amino acids: CASSIGTGVYEQYF. The CDR3 DNA sequence: TGTGCCAGTAGTATCGGGACAGGGGTCTACGAGCAGTACTTC. The rearrangement joins TRBV19 to TRBJ2-7, with TRBD1 matching 10 bases. After removal of 3 bases from V and 3 bases from J, the junction contained 2 bases not matched to a gene. CDR3 length: 14 residues. Germline V gives CDR1 LNHDA, CDR2 SQIVND (reference sequence).